These 8 T cell receptor beta chains came from one sample sequenced in a study of blood T cell repertoires in COVID-19. Libraries were prepared by immunoSEQ multiplex PCR; TCRdb keeps only in-frame clonotypes and omits some of them. The sample consists of over 13,000 clones, about 92% of them appearing once. Sequences were obtained from peripheral blood. These receptors were obtained from a human donor in a cohort sampled during active COVID-19.

This chain links TRBV7-2 with TRBJ1-1, with D perhaps TRBD1 (5 bases). Germline V CDR1 and CDR2: SGHTA, FQGNSA. The CDR3 is 18 residues long. V lost 0 bases and J 0 bases, leaving 17 bases between the germline ends. The CDR3, as DNA: TGTGCCAGCAGCTTAGCGCTAATCGGGGGTCTCATGAACACTGAAGCTTTCTTT. Its protein product is CASSLALIGGLMNTEAFF.

The chain combines TRBV27 with TRBJ2-1, with D possibly matching TRBD1 (5 bases). The germline V and J ends were trimmed by 7 bases and 0 bases, with 19 bases remaining between them. The CDR3 extends over 17 amino acids. CDR1 and CDR2 from the germline V gene are MNHEY and SMNVEV (reference sequence). CDR3 sequence: CASTRNNHRSSYNEQFF. In DNA form, the CDR3 reads TGTGCCAGCACCCGGAACAATCACAGGAGCTCCTACAATGAGCAGTTCTTC.

The V call is TRBV7-9, the J call TRBJ2-6; 7 bases align to TRBD1. Trimming at V came to 6 bases and at J to 2 bases, leaving 13 bases not matched to a gene. CDR1 SEHNR and CDR2 FQNEAQ come from the germline V gene (reference sequence). The CDR3 covers 18 residues. In DNA form, the CDR3 reads TGTGCCAGCAGTCACACGACAGGGTGGGTCCCTGGGGCCAACGTCCTGACTTTC. Translating it yields CASSHTTGWVPGANVLTF.

This chain links TRBV30 with TRBJ2-7, with a possible D match to TRBD2 (6 bases). The CDR3 runs to 14 residues. Germline values: CDR1 GTSNPN, CDR2 SVGIG (reference sequence). V dropped 1 base and J dropped 3 bases, with 13 bases sitting between them. This chain's CDR3 is CAWSEGMGGYEQYF. The CDR3 bases are TGTGCCTGGAGTGAGGGGATGGGAGGCTACGAGCAGTACTTC. Full variable domain (missing parts from reference TRBV30 and TRBJ2-7): SQTIHQWPATLVQPVGSPLSLECTVEGTSNPNLYWYRQAAGRGLQLLFYSVGIGQISSEVPQNLSASRPQDRQFILSSKKLLLSDSGFYLCAWSEGMGGYEQYFGPGTRLTVT.

This sequence joins TRBV28 and TRBJ2-1; 9 bases align to TRBD2. The CDR3 has 16 residues. The germline V gene encodes CDR1 MDHEN and CDR2 SYDVKM. V lost 7 bases and J lost 3; bases outside the gene matches: 10. Here the CDR3 DNA reads TGTGCCAGCAAATCGGGAGCGGGGGGTTTCTACAATGAGCAGTTCTTC. Translating it yields CASKSGAGGFYNEQFF.

This chain connects TRBV6-5 to TRBJ1-2; D is uncertain. Trimming cost V 2 bases and J 8 bases, with 12 bases left between them. The CDR3 extends over 13 amino acids. Germline V gene sequence: CDR1 MNHEY, CDR2 SVGAGI. CDR3 sequence: CASSYTLVEGYTF. Written as DNA, the CDR3 is TGTGCCAGCAGTTACACGCTTGTAGAGGGCTACACCTTC.

The chain couples TRBV11-1 to TRBJ2-3; tentatively, D is TRBD2 (5 bases). The V and J ends lost 5 bases and 2 bases respectively, with 17 bases between them. The CDR3 loop spans 16 amino acids. Germline lookup yields CDR1 SGHAT and CDR2 FQDESV (reference sequence). CDR3 bases: TGTGCCAGCAGCCGAGGGTCCCAAGGAGTCACAGATACGCAGTATTTT. This gives the protein CASSRGSQGVTDTQYF. Supplemented by reference TRBV11-1 and TRBJ2-3, the full variable domain reads EAEVAQSPRYKITEKSQAVAFWCDPISGHATLYWYRQILGQGPELLVQFQDESVVDDSQLPKDRFSAERLKGVDSTLKIQPAELGDSAMYLCASSRGSQGVTDTQYFGPGTRLTVL.

CDR3 nucleotides: TGTGCCACCGCCTCCCTAGCGGGAGGTGTCACCGGGGAGCTGTTTTTT. As protein: CATASLAGGVTGELFF. The chain employs TRBV2 and TRBJ2-2; 11 bases are shared with TRBD2. Germline-derived CDR1 and CDR2 are SNHLY and FYNNEI. The CDR3 loop spans 16 amino acids. Trimming removed 10 bases from V and 4 bases from J; junction bases left unmatched: 11.